A selection of T cell receptor beta chains follows, all from one sample in a study of blood T cell repertoires in COVID-19. Using immunoSEQ multiplex PCR, the repertoire was profiled, and TCRdb retains in-frame clones only, with some absent. The sample shows around 19,000 clones, around 90% of them seen only once. Sequenced material: peripheral blood. These receptors all come from a human donor in a cohort sampled during active COVID-19. CDR3s include the opening cysteine and the closing phenylalanine or tryptophan. The order of the fields is D gene, clone size, V gene, J gene, CDR3 DNA, CDR3 protein. The D gene is left open where the match is weak. Only some rows state a clone size, as once, few, many or a class for expanded clones.

d_gene: .
abundance: .
v_gene: TRBV6-5
j_gene: TRBJ1-6
CDR3nt: TGTGCCAGCAGTCCCCGGGATATGAATCATTCACCCCTCCACTTT
CDR3aa: CASSPRDMNHSPLHF

d_gene: .
abundance: .
v_gene: TRBV5-1
j_gene: TRBJ1-4
CDR3nt: TGCGCCAGCAGCTCGCCAGGGGAACTGGGAGAAAAACTGTTTTTT
CDR3aa: CASSSPGELGEKLFF

d_gene: .
abundance: .
v_gene: TRBV5-1
j_gene: TRBJ2-7
CDR3nt: TGCGCCAGCAGCGGAACAGCCTACGAGCAGTACTTC
CDR3aa: CASSGTAYEQYF

d_gene: .
abundance: .
v_gene: TRBV3-1/TRBV3-2
j_gene: TRBJ2-6
CDR3nt: TGTGCCAGCAAAGACTCCGCTGGGGCCAACGTCCTGACTTTC
CDR3aa: CASKDSAGANVLTF

d_gene: .
abundance: once
v_gene: TRBV7-3
j_gene: TRBJ1-2
CDR3nt: TGTGCCAGCAGCCCCCCCCCAGGGGCTGGCTACACCTTC
CDR3aa: CASSPPPGAGYTF

d_gene: .
abundance: .
v_gene: TRBV28
j_gene: TRBJ1-3
CDR3nt: TGTGCCAGCAGTCCCGTAGCGGGAGGACGAGGAGACACCATATATTTT
CDR3aa: CASSPVAGGRGDTIYF

d_gene: TRBD1
abundance: .
v_gene: TRBV12-5
j_gene: TRBJ2-7
CDR3nt: TGTGCTAGTGGTTTGGTACTCGGACAGGGGGAATGGGAGCAGTACTTC
CDR3aa: CASGLVLGQGEWEQYF

d_gene: TRBD1
abundance: .
v_gene: TRBV7-9
j_gene: TRBJ1-5
CDR3nt: TGTGCCAGCAGCTTAGCAACAGGGGGCGGACAGCCCCAGCATTTT
CDR3aa: CASSLATGGGQPQHF

d_gene: .
abundance: .
v_gene: TRBV12-1
j_gene: TRBJ2-3
CDR3nt: TGTGCCAGCAGCTTTGAAGAGCGGGAGATGGTCACAGATACGCAGTATTTT
CDR3aa: CASSFEEREMVTDTQYF

d_gene: .
abundance: .
v_gene: TRBV11-2
j_gene: TRBJ2-7
CDR3nt: TGTGCCAGCAGCTCGGGGCGGGGGACACTTTCCTACGAGCAGTACTTC
CDR3aa: CASSSGRGTLSYEQYF